Listed below are T cell receptor beta chains from one sample, sequenced in a study of neurological immune-mediated disorders. TCRdb used MiXCR to reprocess the 5' RACE reads, holding one entry per CDR3 protein. In the table there are about 44,000 distinct CDR3 sequences, approximately 21% of which are singletons. The material sequenced was PBMCs. The source is a man aged 55 to 70 with HTLV-1-associated myelopathy (HAM/TSP). Both conserved end residues are part of each CDR3. Each record gives: clone size, D gene, V gene, J gene, CDR3 protein, CDR3 DNA. The D gene is left open where the match is weak. Size is stated for part of the rows, as once, few or many counts, or as a class when the clone is expanded.

many	.	TRBV6-1	TRBJ2-6	CASTEAGANVLTF	TGTGCCAGCACGGAGGCTGGGGCCAACGTCCTGACTTTC
many	.	TRBV3-1	TRBJ2-5	CASSGRGKETQYF	TGTGCCAGCAGCGGCCGGGGGAAAGAGACCCAGTACTTC
.	.	TRBV15	TRBJ1-6	CATSRQINNSPLHF	TGTGCCACCAGCAGACAGATAAATAATTCACCCCTCCACTTT
many	TRBD2	TRBV20-1	TRBJ2-3	CSARGTSGPRRDTQYF	TGCAGTGCTAGAGGGACTAGCGGCCCCCGGAGGGATACGCAGTATTTT
.	.	TRBV7-9	TRBJ2-5	CASSLTGPSETQYF	TGTGCCAGCAGCTTAACGGGACCCTCAGAGACCCAGTACTTC
many	.	TRBV7-2	TRBJ2-1	CASSLVGLLPVF	TGTGCCAGCAGCTTAGTCGGGTTACTCCCCGTCTTC
many	TRBD1	TRBV20-1	TRBJ2-7	CSAREFRTGTSYEQYF	TGCAGTGCTAGAGAGTTCCGGACAGGGACATCCTACGAGCAGTACTTC
many	TRBD2	TRBV7-2	TRBJ2-7	CASSLVNPASGSQGSSYEQYF	TGTGCCAGCAGCTTAGTAAATCCGGCTAGCGGGAGTCAGGGCTCCTCCTACGAGCAGTACTTC
many	.	TRBV20-1	TRBJ2-2	CSARDWGANTGELFF	TGCAGTGCTAGAGATTGGGGCGCCAACACCGGGGAGCTGTTTTTT
many	.	TRBV7-9	TRBJ2-5	CASSLAGSTETQYF	TGTGCCAGCAGCTTAGCGGGCTCCACAGAGACCCAGTACTTC
many	.	TRBV3-1	TRBJ1-4	CASSPGGGGGKLFF	TGTGCCAGCAGCCCCGGAGGGGGAGGGGGAAAACTGTTTTTT
many	TRBD1	TRBV28	TRBJ1-1	CASSLSGGMNTEAFF	TGTGCCAGCAGTTTATCAGGGGGAATGAACACTGAAGCTTTCTTT
many	.	TRBV29-1	TRBJ2-5	CSVSGQTTGETQYF	TGCAGCGTGAGTGGACAGACCACGGGGGAGACCCAGTACTTC
.	TRBD2	TRBV5-1	TRBJ2-1	CASSLDPSSGIEQFF	TGCGCCAGCAGCTTGGATCCCAGTAGCGGGATTGAGCAGTTCTTC
many	.	TRBV7-2	TRBJ2-2	CASSRPRTGDSGELFF	TGTGCCAGCAGCCGACCTCGGACGGGGGACTCCGGGGAGCTGTTTTTT
many	TRBD2	TRBV28	TRBJ2-1	CASRVTSGTALYNEQFF	TGTGCCAGCAGGGTGACTAGCGGGACCGCCCTTTACAATGAGCAGTTCTTC
many	TRBD2	TRBV27	TRBJ2-1	CASRGTSVYNEQFF	TGTGCCAGCAGGGGGACTAGCGTATACAATGAGCAGTTCTTC
medium-sized	.	TRBV7-3	TRBJ2-3	CASSLTGTDTQYF	TGTGCCAGCAGCTTAACCGGCACAGATACGCAGTATTTT
many	.	TRBV25-1	TRBJ2-5	CASSAQIGARGGRQTQYF	TGTGCCAGCAGTGCCCAAATAGGGGCCAGGGGTGGGCGACAGACCCAGTACTTC
many	.	TRBV6-2/TRBV6-3	TRBJ2-2	CATLSVRDDTGELFF	TGTGCCACCCTTTCGGTGCGGGACGACACCGGGGAGCTGTTTTTT
many	.	TRBV7-3	TRBJ2-7	CASSPGPPTHEQYF	TGTGCCAGCAGCCCGGGCCCACCTACCCACGAGCAGTACTTC
.	.	TRBV19	TRBJ2-1	CASSMMAGVDYYNEQFF	TGTGCCAGTAGTATGATGGCCGGGGTAGATTATTACAATGAGCAGTTCTTC
many	.	TRBV12-3/TRBV12-4	TRBJ1-2	CASSLRQTNYGYTF	TGTGCCAGCAGTTTACGGCAGACAAACTATGGCTACACCTTC
many	TRBD1	TRBV30	TRBJ2-7	CAWSVLETGGSTYEQYF	TGTGCCTGGAGTGTACTGGAGACAGGGGGCTCCACCTACGAGCAGTACTTC
many	TRBD1	TRBV27	TRBJ2-7	CASSRDRDRGYEQYF	TGTGCCAGCAGCCGTGATCGAGACAGGGGCTACGAGCAGTACTTC
many	.	TRBV12-3/TRBV12-4	TRBJ1-5	CASSSDGNSNQPQHF	TGTGCCAGCAGTTCGGACGGGAATAGCAATCAGCCCCAGCATTTT
many	.	TRBV4-2	TRBJ1-3	CASSQDMSYGASTIYF	TGTGCCAGCAGCCAAGATATGAGTTATGGTGCGAGCACCATATATTTT
many	.	TRBV4-2	TRBJ1-6	CASSQEGNSPLHF	TGTGCCAGCAGCCAAGAGGGCAATTCACCCCTCCACTTT
many	TRBD2	TRBV5-1	TRBJ2-1	CASSFLFPRTSGTVRDEQFF	TGCGCCAGCAGCTTCTTGTTCCCCCGGACTAGCGGGACTGTTAGGGATGAGCAGTTCTTC
many	TRBD2	TRBV29-1	TRBJ2-3	CSVQTSGYTDTQYF	TGCAGCGTTCAGACTAGCGGGTACACAGATACGCAGTATTTT
many	.	TRBV5-6	TRBJ2-7	CASSPTPTGEQYF	TGTGCCAGCAGCCCCACACCTACGGGCGAGCAGTACTTC
many	.	TRBV20-1	TRBJ2-1	CSARGDSALSSYNEQFF	TGCAGTGCTAGAGGAGACAGCGCCCTGAGCTCCTACAATGAGCAGTTCTTC
.	.	TRBV9	TRBJ2-3	CASSVGGGGTDTQYF	TGTGCCAGCAGCGTAGGGGGCGGTGGCACAGATACGCAGTATTTT
many	.	TRBV27	TRBJ2-7	CASSLFPGDLEQYF	TGTGCCAGCAGTTTATTTCCAGGGGACCTCGAGCAGTACTTC
few	.	TRBV5-1	TRBJ2-1	CASSWGVGGGAHNEQFF	TGCGCCAGCAGCTGGGGTGTTGGCGGAGGGGCCCACAATGAGCAGTTCTTC
many	.	TRBV7-9	TRBJ2-1	CASSLGLSVLQFF	TGTGCCAGCAGCTTGGGGCTCTCGGTACTCCAGTTCTTC
few	.	TRBV29-1	TRBJ1-1	CSVFRWDTKNTEAFF	TGCAGCGTTTTTCGGTGGGACACGAAAAACACTGAAGCTTTCTTT
medium-sized	.	TRBV7-8	TRBJ2-1	CASRTTTEQFF	TGTGCCAGCAGGACTACCACCGAGCAGTTCTTC
many	.	TRBV7-9	TRBJ2-3	CASRWLPVDTQYF	TGTGCCAGCAGGTGGTTACCCGTAGATACGCAGTATTTT
many	TRBD1	TRBV27	TRBJ2-3	CASSINSPGTGDGDTQYF	TGTGCCAGCAGCATAAACTCACCCGGGACAGGGGACGGCGATACGCAGTATTTT
medium-sized	.	TRBV20-1	TRBJ2-7	CSARDAGRGKYEQYF	TGCAGTGCTAGAGATGCGGGGCGCGGCAAATACGAGCAGTACTTC
many	.	TRBV27	TRBJ1-3	CASSLSPGLSGNTIYF	TGTGCCAGCAGTTTATCTCCAGGCCTCTCTGGAAACACCATATATTTT